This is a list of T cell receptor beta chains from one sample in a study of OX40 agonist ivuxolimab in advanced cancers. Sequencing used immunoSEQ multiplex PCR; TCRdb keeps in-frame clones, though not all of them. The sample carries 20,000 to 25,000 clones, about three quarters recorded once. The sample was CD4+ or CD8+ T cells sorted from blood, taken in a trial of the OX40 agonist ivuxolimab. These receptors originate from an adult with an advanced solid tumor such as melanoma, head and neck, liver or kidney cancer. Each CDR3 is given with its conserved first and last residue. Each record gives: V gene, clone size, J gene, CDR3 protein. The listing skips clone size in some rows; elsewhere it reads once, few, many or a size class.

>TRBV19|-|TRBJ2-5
CASSMSGGQETQYF
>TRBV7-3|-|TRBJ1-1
CASSFTGRDEAFF
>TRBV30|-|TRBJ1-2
CAWIPGGAGGYTF
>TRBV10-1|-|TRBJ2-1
CASSAGLRGEQFF
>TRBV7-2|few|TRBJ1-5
CASSLAEGQPQHF
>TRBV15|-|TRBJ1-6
CATSRGGEGSPLHF
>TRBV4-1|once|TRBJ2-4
CASSPETGVHRAKNIQYF
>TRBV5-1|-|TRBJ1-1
CASSSGTGVMAEAFF
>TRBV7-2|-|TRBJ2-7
CASSLGEGIRYEQYF
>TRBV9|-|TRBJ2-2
CASSVFTGELFF
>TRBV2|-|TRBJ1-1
CASSGRGRGTEAFF
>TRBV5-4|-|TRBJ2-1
CASSHFRTANLEQFF
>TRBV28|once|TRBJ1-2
CASEDNSPNYGYTF
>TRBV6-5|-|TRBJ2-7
CASSYSRGMGEQYF
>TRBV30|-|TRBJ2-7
CAWSVARGDEQYF
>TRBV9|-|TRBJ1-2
CASSARDRGRNGYTF
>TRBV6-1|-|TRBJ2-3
CASSATGDTQYF
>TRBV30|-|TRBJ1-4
CACVPFTRGANEKLFF
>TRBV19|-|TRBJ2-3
CASSIGRTGGWMTDTQYF
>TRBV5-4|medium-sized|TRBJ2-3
CASSSLPSEEQYF
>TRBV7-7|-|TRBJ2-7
CASSSDRESGEQYF
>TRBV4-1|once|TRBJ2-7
CASSPSGTDPYEQYF